This TCR beta chain originates from a study of beta chain features in type 1 diabetes. Study-level results: Since sequencing was performed on cDNA, cells with high TCR expression could be over-represented. Patients with type 1 diabetes carried fewer insertions and had more deletions at their VDJ junctions. Moderately but significantly shorter TCRB CDR3s were found in Type 1 diabetes patients in all four CD4+ subsets.

Reverse transcribing all isolated RNA meant expressed TCRB transcripts were sequenced. The data were produced by immunoSEQ multiplex PCR, yet TCRdb's version contains in-frame clones alone and is incomplete. The sample contains about 740,000 clones, roughly 12% of which appear only once. This clone was seen more than once but under ten times. Its antigen is still unknown. Germline CDR1 is SEHNR and CDR2 is FQNEAQ (reference sequence). The CDR3 has 19 residues. Germline trimming cut 0 bases from V and 0 bases from J; bases unmatched to any gene: 10. The chain combines TRBV7-9 with TRBJ2-2; 7 bases fit TRBD2. Sequencing was done on a sample of naive CD4+ T cells from blood. The clonotype comes from a man aged 18-30 years with type 1 diabetes. The CDR3 coding sequence is TGTGCCAGCAGCTTAGCGCTGATCAGGCGGGGGTCGAACACCGGGGAGCTGTTTTTT. It is translated as CASSLALIRRGSNTGELFF. Drawing the rest from reference TRBV7-9 and TRBJ2-2, the complete variable domain is DTGVSQNPRHKITKRGQNVTFRCDPISEHNRLYWYRQTLGQGPEFLTYFQNEAQLEKSRLLSDRFSAERPKGSFSTLEIQRTEQGDSAMYLCASSLALIRRGSNTGELFFGEGSRLTVL.